The TCR beta chain described here comes from a study of cytomegalovirus exposure and HLA in healthy donors. Study context: From donors who were HLA-typed, an early data release held about 85 million unique TCRs. The study placed about 81% of its 350 to 400 genotyped donors in the Caucasian-associated ancestry cluster.

PCR primers comprised 60 Vbeta and 13 Jbeta primers. TCRdb's copy holds only in-frame clones and misses some; the assay was immunoSEQ multiplex PCR. The table shows approximately 54,000 clones, with under 90% occurring only once. CDR1 SGHRS and CDR2 YFSETQ come from the germline V gene. There are 12 residues in the CDR3. The ends were cut back, 7 bases at V and 2 bases at J, with 10 bases in the middle. The sample comprised PBMCs. The TCR was taken from a woman aged 18-29 years in good health and CMV-seronegative. The chain is built from TRBV5-1 and TRBJ2-7; a weak D match, TRBD1 (6 bases). The CDR3 spells CASGRTAYEQYF. The DNA for the CDR3 is TGCGCCAGCGGCAGGACAGCCTACGAGCAGTACTTC.